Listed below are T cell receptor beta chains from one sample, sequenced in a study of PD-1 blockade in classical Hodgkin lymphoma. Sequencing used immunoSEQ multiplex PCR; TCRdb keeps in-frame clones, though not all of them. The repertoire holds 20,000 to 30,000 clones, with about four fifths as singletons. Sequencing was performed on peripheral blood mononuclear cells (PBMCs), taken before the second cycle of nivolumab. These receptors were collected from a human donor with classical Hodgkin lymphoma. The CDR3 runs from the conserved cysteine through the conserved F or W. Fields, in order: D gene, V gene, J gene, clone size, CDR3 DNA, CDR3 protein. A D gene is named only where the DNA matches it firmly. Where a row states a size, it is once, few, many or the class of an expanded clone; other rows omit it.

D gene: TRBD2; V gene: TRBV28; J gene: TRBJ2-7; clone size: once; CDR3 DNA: TGTGCCAGCAGTTTAGGCGGGAGCGCCTACGAGCAGTACTTC; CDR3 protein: CASSLGGSAYEQYF
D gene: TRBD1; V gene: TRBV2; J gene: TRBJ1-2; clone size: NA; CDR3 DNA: TGTGCCAGCAGCCTAATTTCGGGACAGGGGAACTATGGCTACACCTTC; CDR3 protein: CASSLISGQGNYGYTF
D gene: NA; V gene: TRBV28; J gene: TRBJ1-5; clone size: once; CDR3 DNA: TGTGCCAGCAGTTTCCGGGATGGAGATCAGCCCCAGCATTTT; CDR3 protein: CASSFRDGDQPQHF
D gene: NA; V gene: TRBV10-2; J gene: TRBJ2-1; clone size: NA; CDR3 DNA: TGCGCCAGCGGGAGTACTTCCCCCAATGAGCAGTTCTTC; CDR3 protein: CASGSTSPNEQFF
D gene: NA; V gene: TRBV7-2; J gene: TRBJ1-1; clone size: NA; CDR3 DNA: TGTGCCAGCAGCGCACAGGTGAACACTGAAGCTTTCTTT; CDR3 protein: CASSAQVNTEAFF
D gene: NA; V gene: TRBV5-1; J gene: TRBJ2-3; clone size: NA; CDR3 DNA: TGCGCCAGCAGTTTGCCGGGACCCTCAGCAGATACGCAGTATTTT; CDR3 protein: CASSLPGPSADTQYF
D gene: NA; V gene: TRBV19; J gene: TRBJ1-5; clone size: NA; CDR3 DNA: TGTGCCAGTAGTATCATGGTCAGGAGGGAGAGCAATCAGCCCCAGCATTTT; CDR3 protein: CASSIMVRRESNQPQHF
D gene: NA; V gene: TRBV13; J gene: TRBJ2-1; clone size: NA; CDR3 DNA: TGTGCCAGCAGCTCAGGCCAGTGGGGGGGCCGTTGGGGCAATGAGCAGTTCTTC; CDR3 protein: CASSSGQWGGRWGNEQFF
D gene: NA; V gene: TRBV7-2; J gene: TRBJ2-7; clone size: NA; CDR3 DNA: TGTGCCAGCAGCTCGGAAGCGAGCTCCTACGAGCAGTACTTC; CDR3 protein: CASSSEASSYEQYF
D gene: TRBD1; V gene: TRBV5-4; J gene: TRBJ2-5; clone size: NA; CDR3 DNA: TGTGCCAGCAGCCCCTCTCTACCCCAGGGACAGGGGGAAGAGACCCAGTACTTC; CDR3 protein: CASSPSLPQGQGEETQYF
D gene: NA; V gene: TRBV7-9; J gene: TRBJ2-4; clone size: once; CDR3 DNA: TGTGCCAGCAGCTTGGGGGGAGCAGCCAAAAACATTCAGTACTTC; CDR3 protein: CASSLGGAAKNIQYF
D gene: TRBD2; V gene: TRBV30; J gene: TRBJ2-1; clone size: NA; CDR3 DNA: TGTGCCTGGACAAGGCTCAGCGGGACGGGGAATGAGCAGTTCTTC; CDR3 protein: CAWTRLSGTGNEQFF
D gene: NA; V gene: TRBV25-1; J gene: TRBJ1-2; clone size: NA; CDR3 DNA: TGTGCCAGCAGCCCCCCTGGACAGCCTTTCTACACCTTC; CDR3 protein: CASSPPGQPFYTF
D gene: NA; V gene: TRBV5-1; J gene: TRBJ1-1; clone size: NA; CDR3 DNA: TGCGCCAGCACTGACTCTCCGGATAACACTGAAGCTTTCTTT; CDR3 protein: CASTDSPDNTEAFF
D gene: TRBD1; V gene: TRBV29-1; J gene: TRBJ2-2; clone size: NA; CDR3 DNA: TGCAGCGTTACTCCGGGACAGATAAACGGGGAGCTGTTTTTT; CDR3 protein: CSVTPGQINGELFF
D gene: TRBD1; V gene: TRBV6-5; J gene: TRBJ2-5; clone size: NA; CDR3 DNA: TGTGCCAGCAGTTACTCATATACAGGGGGTAGGGAGACCCAGTACTTC; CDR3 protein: CASSYSYTGGRETQYF
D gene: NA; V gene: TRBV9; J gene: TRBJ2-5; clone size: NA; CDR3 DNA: TGTGCCAGCAGCACAGGACCAGGCGTGATTGAGACCCAGTACTTC; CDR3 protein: CASSTGPGVIETQYF
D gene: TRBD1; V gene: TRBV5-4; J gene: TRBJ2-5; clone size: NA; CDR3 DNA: TGTGCCAGCAGCCACGACAGGGCCGGAATACAAGAGACCCAGTACTTC; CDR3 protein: CASSHDRAGIQETQYF
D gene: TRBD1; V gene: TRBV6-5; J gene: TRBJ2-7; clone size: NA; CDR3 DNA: TGTGCCAGCGGACAGGGGGCTCGCGAGCAGTACTTC; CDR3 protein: CASGQGAREQYF
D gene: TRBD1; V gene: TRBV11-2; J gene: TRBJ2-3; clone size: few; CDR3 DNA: TGTGCCAGCAGCCACCCAGGGGACAGGGGGCCGGATACGCAGTATTTT; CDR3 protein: CASSHPGDRGPDTQYF
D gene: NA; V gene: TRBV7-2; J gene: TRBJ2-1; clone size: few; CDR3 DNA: TGTGCCAGCAGCTCCCGGGGCGTCAATGAGCAGTTCTTC; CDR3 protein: CASSSRGVNEQFF
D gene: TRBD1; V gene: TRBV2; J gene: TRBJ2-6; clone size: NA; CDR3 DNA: TGTGCCAGCAGTGCACAGGGGGCGGGTGGGGCCAACGTCCTGACTTTC; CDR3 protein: CASSAQGAGGANVLTF
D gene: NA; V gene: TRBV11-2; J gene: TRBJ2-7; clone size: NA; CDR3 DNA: TGTGCCAGCAGCTTAGATAGGTTGGGCGAGCAGTACTTC; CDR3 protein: CASSLDRLGEQYF
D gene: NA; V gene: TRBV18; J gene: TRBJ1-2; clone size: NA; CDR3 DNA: TGTGCCAGCTCACCACCCGGGACCCGTTCGGATGGCTACACCTTC; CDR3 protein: CASSPPGTRSDGYTF
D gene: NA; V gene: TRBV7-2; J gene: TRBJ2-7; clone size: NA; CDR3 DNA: TGTGCCAGCAGCCTGTACAGGGAAAGCTACGAGCAGTACTTC; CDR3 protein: CASSLYRESYEQYF
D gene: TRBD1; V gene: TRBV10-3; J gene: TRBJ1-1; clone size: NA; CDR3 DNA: TGTGCCATCAGTGCTAGACAGGGGGAGACTGAAGCTTTCTTT; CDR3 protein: CAISARQGETEAFF
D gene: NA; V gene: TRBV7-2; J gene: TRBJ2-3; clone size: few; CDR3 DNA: TGTGCCAGCAGCTTAACCTATAAAGCAGATACGCAGTATTTT; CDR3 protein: CASSLTYKADTQYF
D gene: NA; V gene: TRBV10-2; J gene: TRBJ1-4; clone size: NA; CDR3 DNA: TGCGCCAGCAGTGACGGGGGACGGGAAAAACTGTTTTTT; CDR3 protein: CASSDGGREKLFF